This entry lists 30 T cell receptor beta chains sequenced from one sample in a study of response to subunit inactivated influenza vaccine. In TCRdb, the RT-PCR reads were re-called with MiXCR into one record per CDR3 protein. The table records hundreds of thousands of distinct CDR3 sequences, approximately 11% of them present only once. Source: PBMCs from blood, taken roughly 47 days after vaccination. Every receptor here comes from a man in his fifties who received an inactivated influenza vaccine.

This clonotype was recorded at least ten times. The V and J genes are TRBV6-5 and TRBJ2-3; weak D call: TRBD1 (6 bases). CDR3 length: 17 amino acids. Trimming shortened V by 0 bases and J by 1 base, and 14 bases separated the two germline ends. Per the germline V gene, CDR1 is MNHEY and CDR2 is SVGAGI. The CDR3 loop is CASSYSAGTYRTDTQYF. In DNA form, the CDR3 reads TGTGCCAGCAGTTACTCCGCCGGGACATATCGCACAGATACGCAGTATTTT.

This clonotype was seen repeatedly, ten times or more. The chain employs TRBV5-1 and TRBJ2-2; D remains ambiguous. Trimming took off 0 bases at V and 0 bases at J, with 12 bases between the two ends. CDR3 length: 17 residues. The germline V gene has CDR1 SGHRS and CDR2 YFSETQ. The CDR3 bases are TGCGCCAGCAGCTTGGTTTGGGCAGAGGCGAACACCGGGGAGCTGTTTTTT. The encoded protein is CASSLVWAEANTGELFF. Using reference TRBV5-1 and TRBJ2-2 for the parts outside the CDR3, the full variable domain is KAGVTQTPRYLIKTRGQQVTLSCSPISGHRSVSWYQQTPGQGLQFLFEYFSETQRNKGNFPGRFSGRQFSNSRSEMNVSTLELGDSALYLCASSLVWAEANTGELFFGEGSRLTVL.

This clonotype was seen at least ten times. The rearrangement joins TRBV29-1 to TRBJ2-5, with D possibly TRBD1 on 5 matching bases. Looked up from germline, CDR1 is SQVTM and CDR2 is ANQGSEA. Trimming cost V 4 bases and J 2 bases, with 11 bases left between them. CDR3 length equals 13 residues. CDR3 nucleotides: TGCAGCGTTGCTGTTACAGGTCAAGAGACCCAGTACTTC. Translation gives CSVAVTGQETQYF.

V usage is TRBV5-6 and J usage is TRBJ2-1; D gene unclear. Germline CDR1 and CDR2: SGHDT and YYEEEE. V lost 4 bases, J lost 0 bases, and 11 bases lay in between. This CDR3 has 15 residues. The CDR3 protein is CASSDARSSYNEQFF. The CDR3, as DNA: TGTGCCAGCAGCGACGCACGGAGCTCCTACAATGAGCAGTTCTTC.

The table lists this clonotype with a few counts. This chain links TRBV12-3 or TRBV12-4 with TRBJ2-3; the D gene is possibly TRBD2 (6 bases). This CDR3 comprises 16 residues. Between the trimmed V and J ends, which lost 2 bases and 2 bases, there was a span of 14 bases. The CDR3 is CASSLTQAGSTDTQYF. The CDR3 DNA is TGTGCCAGCAGTTTAACACAGGCGGGATCCACAGATACGCAGTATTTT.

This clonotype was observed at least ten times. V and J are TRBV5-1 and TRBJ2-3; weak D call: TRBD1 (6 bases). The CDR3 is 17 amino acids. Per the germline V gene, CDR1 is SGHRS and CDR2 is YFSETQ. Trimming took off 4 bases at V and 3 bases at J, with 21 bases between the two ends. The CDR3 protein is CASSGGAGTPGTDTQYF. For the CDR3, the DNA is TGCGCCAGCAGCGGAGGAGCCGGGACACCAGGGACAGATACGCAGTATTTT.

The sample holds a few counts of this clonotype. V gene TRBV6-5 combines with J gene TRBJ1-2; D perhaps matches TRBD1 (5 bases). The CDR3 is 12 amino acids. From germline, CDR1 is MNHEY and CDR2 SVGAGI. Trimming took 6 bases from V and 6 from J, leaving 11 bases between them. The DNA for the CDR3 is TGTGCCAGCAGCCCAGAGGGGAATGGCTACACCTTC. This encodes CASSPEGNGYTF.

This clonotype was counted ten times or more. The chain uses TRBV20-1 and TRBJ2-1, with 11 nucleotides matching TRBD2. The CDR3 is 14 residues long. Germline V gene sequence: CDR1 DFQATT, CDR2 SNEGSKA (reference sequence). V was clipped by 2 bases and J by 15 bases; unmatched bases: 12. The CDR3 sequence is CSARTQDTSGSVFF. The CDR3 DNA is TGCAGTGCTAGAACACAAGATACTAGCGGGAGTGTGTTCTTC.

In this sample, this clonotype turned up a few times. DNA of the CDR3: TGCAGTGCTAAATACTGGGGGGGACACGAGCAGTACTTC. Protein product: CSAKYWGGHEQYF. The genes are TRBV20-1 and TRBJ2-7; 7 bases match TRBD2. This CDR3 is built from 13 residues. Trimming took 4 bases from V and 5 from J; bases not matched to a gene: 8. From germline, CDR1 is DFQATT and CDR2 SNEGSKA (reference sequence).

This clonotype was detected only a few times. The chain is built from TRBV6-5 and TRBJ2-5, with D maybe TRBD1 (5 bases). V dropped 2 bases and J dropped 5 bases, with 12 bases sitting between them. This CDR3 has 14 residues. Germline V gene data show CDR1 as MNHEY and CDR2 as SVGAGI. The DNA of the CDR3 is TGTGCCAGCAGTTACGTTAGGGGCGCCGAGACCCAGTACTTC. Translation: CASSYVRGAETQYF.

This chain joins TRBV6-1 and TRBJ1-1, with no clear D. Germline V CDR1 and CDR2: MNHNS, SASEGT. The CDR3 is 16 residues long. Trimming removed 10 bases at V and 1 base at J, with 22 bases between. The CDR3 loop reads CATRAQTGLKNTEAFF. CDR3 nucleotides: TGTGCCACCAGAGCCCAAACCGGGCTCAAGAACACTGAAGCTTTCTTT.

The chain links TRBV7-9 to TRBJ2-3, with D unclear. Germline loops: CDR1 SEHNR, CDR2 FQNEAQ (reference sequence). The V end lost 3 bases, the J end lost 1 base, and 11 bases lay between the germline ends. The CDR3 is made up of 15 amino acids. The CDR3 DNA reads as TGTGCCAGCAGCTTCTGGATAGGAGGCACAGATACGCAGTATTTT. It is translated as CASSFWIGGTDTQYF.

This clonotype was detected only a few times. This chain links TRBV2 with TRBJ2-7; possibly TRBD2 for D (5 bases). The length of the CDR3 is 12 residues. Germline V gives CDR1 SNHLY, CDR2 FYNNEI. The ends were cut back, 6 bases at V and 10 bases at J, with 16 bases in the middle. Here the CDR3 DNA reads TGTGCCAGCAGCAACGGGCGGGTAGATCAGTACTTC. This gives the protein CASSNGRVDQYF.

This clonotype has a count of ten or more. The CDR3 DNA is TGCGCCAGCAGCCTAGGGACTAGCGGGGTTTCCCATGAGCAGTTCTTC. The encoded protein is CASSLGTSGVSHEQFF. The chain employs TRBV4-1 and TRBJ2-1; TRBD2 agrees at 13 bases. The CDR3 contains 16 residues. The V gene's germline CDR1 is MGHRA and CDR2 YSYEKL. Trimming at V came to 4 bases and at J to 8 bases, leaving 8 bases not matched to a gene.

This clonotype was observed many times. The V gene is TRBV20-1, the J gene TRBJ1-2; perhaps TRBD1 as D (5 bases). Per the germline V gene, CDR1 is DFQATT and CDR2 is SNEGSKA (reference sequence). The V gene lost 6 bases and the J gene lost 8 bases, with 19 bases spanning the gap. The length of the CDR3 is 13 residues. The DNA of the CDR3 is TGCAGTGCCTACACCCGGGGGGGTCAAGGCTACACCTTC. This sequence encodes CSAYTRGGQGYTF.

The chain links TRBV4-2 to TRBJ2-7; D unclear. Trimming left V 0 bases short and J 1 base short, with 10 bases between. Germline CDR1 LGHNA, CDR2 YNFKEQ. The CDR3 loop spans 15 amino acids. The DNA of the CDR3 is TGTGCCAGCAGCCAAGATTACATCCAGTCCTACGAGCAGTACTTC. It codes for CASSQDYIQSYEQYF.

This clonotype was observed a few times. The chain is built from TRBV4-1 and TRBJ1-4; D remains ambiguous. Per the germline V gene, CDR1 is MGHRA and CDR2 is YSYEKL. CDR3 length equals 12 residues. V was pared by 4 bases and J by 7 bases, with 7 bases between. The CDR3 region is CASSPPSEKLFF. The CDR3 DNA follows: TGCGCCAGCAGCCCCCCAAGTGAAAAACTGTTTTTT.

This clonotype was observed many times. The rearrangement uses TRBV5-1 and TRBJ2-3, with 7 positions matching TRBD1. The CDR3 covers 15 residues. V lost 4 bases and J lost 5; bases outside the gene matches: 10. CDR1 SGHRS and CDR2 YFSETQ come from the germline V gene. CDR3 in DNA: TGCGCCAGCAGCCCGGGGACAGCTCTGGGAGATACGCAGTATTTT. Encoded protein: CASSPGTALGDTQYF. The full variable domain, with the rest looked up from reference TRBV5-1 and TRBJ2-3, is KAGVTQTPRYLIKTRGQQVTLSCSPISGHRSVSWYQQTPGQGLQFLFEYFSETQRNKGNFPGRFSGRQFSNSRSEMNVSTLELGDSALYLCASSPGTALGDTQYFGPGTRLTVL.

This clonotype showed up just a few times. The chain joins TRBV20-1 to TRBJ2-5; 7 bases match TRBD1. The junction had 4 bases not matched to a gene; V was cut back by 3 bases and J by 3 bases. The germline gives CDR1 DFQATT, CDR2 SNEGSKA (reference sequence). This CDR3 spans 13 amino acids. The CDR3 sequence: CSARGQSKETQYF. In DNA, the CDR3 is TGCAGTGCTAGGGGACAGAGTAAAGAGACCCAGTACTTC.

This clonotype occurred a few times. CDR3 nucleotides: TGTGCCAGCAGCTCCTCTAGCGGGGTAAGCACAGATACGCAGTATTTT. Translating it yields CASSSSSGVSTDTQYF. The rearrangement joins TRBV3-1 to TRBJ2-3; 9 bases line up with TRBD2. Germline values: CDR1 LGHDT, CDR2 YNNKEL (reference sequence). The CDR3 sequence is 16 residues long. After removal of 5 bases from V and 0 bases from J, the junction contained 6 bases not matched to a gene.

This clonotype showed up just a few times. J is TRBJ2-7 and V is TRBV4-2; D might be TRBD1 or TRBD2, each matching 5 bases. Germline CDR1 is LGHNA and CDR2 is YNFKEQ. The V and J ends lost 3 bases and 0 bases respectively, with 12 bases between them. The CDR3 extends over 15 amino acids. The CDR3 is CASSQFGASSYEQYF. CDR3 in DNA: TGTGCCAGCAGCCAGTTCGGGGCCTCCTCCTACGAGCAGTACTTC.

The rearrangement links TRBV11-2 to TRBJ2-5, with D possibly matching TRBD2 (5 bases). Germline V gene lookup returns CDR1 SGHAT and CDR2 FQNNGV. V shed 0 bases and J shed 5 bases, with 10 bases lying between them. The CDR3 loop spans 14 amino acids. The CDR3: CASSLDPRGETQYF. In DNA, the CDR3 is TGTGCCAGCAGCTTAGATCCAAGAGGGGAGACCCAGTACTTC.

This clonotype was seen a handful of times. This CDR3 is CASSLDSPDYGYTF. DNA for the CDR3: TGCGCCAGCAGCTTGGACAGCCCAGACTATGGCTACACCTTC. The J gene is TRBJ1-2, the V gene TRBV5-1; D unclear. The germline gives CDR1 SGHRS, CDR2 YFSETQ. The germline V and J ends were trimmed by 0 bases and 3 bases, with 9 bases remaining between them. The length of the CDR3 is 14 residues.

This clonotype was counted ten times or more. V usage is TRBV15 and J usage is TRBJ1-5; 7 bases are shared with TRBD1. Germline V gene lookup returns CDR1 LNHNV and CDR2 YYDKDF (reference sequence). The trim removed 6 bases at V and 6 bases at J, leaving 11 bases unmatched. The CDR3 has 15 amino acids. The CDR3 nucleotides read TGTGCCACCAGTACCCTGACAGGGATGCGTCAGCCCCAGCATTTT. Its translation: CATSTLTGMRQPQHF.

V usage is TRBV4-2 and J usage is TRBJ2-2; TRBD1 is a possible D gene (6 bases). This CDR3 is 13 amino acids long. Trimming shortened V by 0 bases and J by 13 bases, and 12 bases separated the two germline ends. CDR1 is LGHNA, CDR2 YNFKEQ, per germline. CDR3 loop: CASSQDSQGGLFF. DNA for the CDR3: TGTGCCAGCAGCCAAGATTCACAGGGTGGGCTGTTTTTT.

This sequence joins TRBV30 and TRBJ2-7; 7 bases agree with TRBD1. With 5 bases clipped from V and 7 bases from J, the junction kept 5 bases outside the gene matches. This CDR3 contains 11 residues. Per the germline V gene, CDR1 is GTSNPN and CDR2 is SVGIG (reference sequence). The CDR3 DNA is TGTGCCTGGGACAGGGCCGGAGAGCAGTACTTC. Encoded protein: CAWDRAGEQYF. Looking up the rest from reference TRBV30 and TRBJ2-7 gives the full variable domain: SQTIHQWPATLVQPVGSPLSLECTVEGTSNPNLYWYRQAAGRGLQLLFYSVGIGQISSEVPQNLSASRPQDRQFILSSKKLLLSDSGFYLCAWDRAGEQYFGPGTRLTVT.

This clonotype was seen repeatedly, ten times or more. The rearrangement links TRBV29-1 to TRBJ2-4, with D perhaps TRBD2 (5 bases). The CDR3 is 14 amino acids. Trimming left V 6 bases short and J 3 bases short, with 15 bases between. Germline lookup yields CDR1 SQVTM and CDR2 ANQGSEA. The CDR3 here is CSVREPLRKNIQYF. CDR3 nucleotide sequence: TGCAGCGTCCGGGAACCTCTTCGCAAAAACATTCAGTACTTC.

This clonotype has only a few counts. The CDR3 sequence is CASRVGEHEQYF. CDR3 bases: TGCGCCAGCAGGGTAGGGGAACACGAGCAGTACTTC. The chain carries TRBV5-1 and TRBJ2-7; D is perhaps TRBD1 (5 bases). The CDR3 extends over 12 amino acids. The germline V gene encodes CDR1 SGHRS and CDR2 YFSETQ. The V end lost 5 bases, the J end lost 5 bases, and 11 bases lay between the germline ends.

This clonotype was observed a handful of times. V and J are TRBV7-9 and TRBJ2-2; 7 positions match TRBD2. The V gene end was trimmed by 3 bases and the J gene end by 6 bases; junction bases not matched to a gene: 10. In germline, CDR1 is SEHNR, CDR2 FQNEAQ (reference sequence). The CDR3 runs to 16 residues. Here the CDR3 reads CASSLNGRERSGELFF. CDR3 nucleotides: TGTGCCAGCAGCTTGAACGGGCGGGAGCGGTCCGGGGAGCTGTTTTTT.

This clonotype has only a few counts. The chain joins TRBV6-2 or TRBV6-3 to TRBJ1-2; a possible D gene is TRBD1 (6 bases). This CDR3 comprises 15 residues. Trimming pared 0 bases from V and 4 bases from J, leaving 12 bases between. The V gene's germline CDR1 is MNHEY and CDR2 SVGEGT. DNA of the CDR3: TGTGCCAGCAGTTACTCGATTTGGACAGCCTATGGCTACACCTTC. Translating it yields CASSYSIWTAYGYTF.